The 32 T cell receptor beta chains presented below share a single source sample, sequenced in a study of vaccination and CD4 T cells after COVID-19. The Oncomine TCR Beta short-read assay sequenced DNA from cultured CD4+ T cells. Using its own MiXCR run on the PCR reads, TCRdb lists one record per CDR3 protein. The sample has tens of thousands of distinct CDR3 sequences, under 45% seen once. Treatment described: approximately nine-day PBMC culture with coronavirus spike peptide pools or control peptides (ViraFEST assay). These receptors have no identified antigens. Sequencing used CD4+ T cells from blood, cultured in vitro, obtained before SARS-CoV-2 vaccination. These receptors all come from a human donor who received a COVID-19 vaccine.

This chain connects TRBV5-4 to TRBJ1-1, with D maybe TRBD1 (5 bases). Germline V gives CDR1 SGHNT, CDR2 YYREEE (reference sequence). The V end lost 3 bases, the J end lost 3 bases, and 12 bases lay between the germline ends. The CDR3 spans 14 residues. The chain's CDR3 is CASSYRDGDTEAFF. The CDR3, as DNA: TGTGCCAGCAGCTACCGGGACGGTGACACTGAAGCTTTCTTT. Combining the CDR3 with reference TRBV5-4 and TRBJ1-1 gives the whole variable domain ETGVTQSPTHLIKTRGQQVTLRCSSQSGHNTVSWYQQALGQGPQFIFQYYREEENGRGNFPPRFSGLQFPNYSSELNVNALELDDSALYLCASSYRDGDTEAFFGQGTRLTVV.

The sample holds a few counts of this clonotype. The V and J genes are TRBV19 and TRBJ1-1, with D tentatively TRBD1 (5 bases). With 5 bases removed from V and 0 bases from J, the gap between germline ends came to 13 bases. This CDR3 is built from 15 residues. Germline CDR1 is LNHDA and CDR2 is SQIVND (reference sequence). CDR3 protein: CASSRQGVVNTEAFF. The CDR3 DNA follows: TGTGCCAGTAGTCGGCAGGGCGTGGTGAACACTGAAGCTTTCTTT.

The chain is built from TRBV2 and TRBJ1-2; D is undetermined. Germline CDR1 SNHLY, CDR2 FYNNEI. There are 13 residues in the CDR3. V was cut by 1 base and J by 5 bases, with 8 bases left in between. The CDR3, as DNA: TGTGCCAGCAGTGAAGGCAGGTGGTATGGCTACACCTTC. Translating it yields CASSEGRWYGYTF.

This clonotype has just a few counts. V is TRBV15 and J is TRBJ1-6, with D perhaps matching TRBD1 (5 bases). The V gene's germline CDR1 is LNHNV and CDR2 YYDKDF (reference sequence). The V gene lost 1 base and the J gene lost 8 bases, with 18 bases spanning the gap. This CDR3 is 17 amino acids long. The CDR3 nucleotides read TGTGCCACCAGCAGAGTCCCCGGCGGGGGAAGTTATTCACCCCTCCACTTT. As protein: CATSRVPGGGSYSPLHF.

This clonotype was seen a handful of times. The rearrangement joins TRBV19 to TRBJ1-4, with 7 bases that match TRBD1. Germline loops: CDR1 LNHDA, CDR2 SQIVND (reference sequence). CDR3 length: 15 amino acids. J was trimmed by 0 bases and V by 5 bases; bases with no gene match: 3. This chain's CDR3 is CASSGDRSTNEKLFF. The CDR3 DNA reads as TGTGCCAGTAGTGGGGACAGATCAACTAATGAAAAACTGTTTTTT.

This clonotype was seen a handful of times. The V gene is TRBV10-1, the J gene TRBJ2-1, with no clear D. The CDR3 has 12 residues. The V and J ends lost 3 bases and 9 bases respectively, with 9 bases between them. The V gene's germline CDR1 is WNHNN and CDR2 SYGVQD (reference sequence). The CDR3 sequence: CASSEGYTEQFF. CDR3 nucleotide sequence: TGCGCCAGCAGTGAAGGGTATACTGAGCAGTTCTTC.

This clonotype showed up just a few times. J is TRBJ1-3 and V is TRBV2; 9 bases are a match to TRBD1. Per germline, CDR1 SNHLY and CDR2 FYNNEI. With 1 base clipped from V and 6 bases from J, the junction kept 1 base outside the gene matches. The CDR3 spans 14 residues. The CDR3 spells CASSEGTGVNTIYF. Here the CDR3 DNA reads TGTGCCAGCAGTGAAGGGACAGGGGTAAACACCATATATTTT.

V usage is TRBV29-1 and J usage is TRBJ2-7; D is perhaps TRBD1 or TRBD2 (5 bases each). V was trimmed by 4 bases and J by 9 bases, leaving 19 bases between them. Germline V gene sequence: CDR1 SQVTM, CDR2 ANQGSEA. This CDR3 contains 13 residues. Here the CDR3 reads CSVVGGGLVGQYF. DNA for the CDR3: TGCAGCGTTGTAGGTGGGGGATTGGTCGGGCAGTACTTC.

The chain employs TRBV11-2 and TRBJ1-4; TRBD1 matches 8 bases. The CDR3 is made up of 14 amino acids. Germline-derived CDR1 and CDR2 are SGHAT and FQNNGV. With 4 bases clipped from V and 6 bases from J, the junction kept 4 bases outside the gene matches. CDR3 bases: TGTGCCAGCAGCTGGACAGGGTTGGATGAAAAACTGTTTTTT. Translating it yields CASSWTGLDEKLFF. The complete variable domain, with remaining parts taken from reference TRBV11-2 and TRBJ1-4, reads EAGVAQSPRYKIIEKRQSVAFWCNPISGHATLYWYQQILGQGPKLLIQFQNNGVVDDSQLPKDRFSAERLKGVDSTLKIQPAKLEDSAVYLCASSWTGLDEKLFFGSGTQLSVL.

The gene calls are TRBV2 and TRBJ2-5; 8 bases are a match to TRBD1. The trim removed 5 bases at V and 3 bases at J, leaving 2 bases unmatched. This CDR3 has 13 amino acids. Germline loops: CDR1 SNHLY, CDR2 FYNNEI. The CDR3 DNA reads as TGTGCCAGCAGTCCAGGGGGCGAAGAGACCCAGTACTTC. This encodes CASSPGGEETQYF. The full variable domain, completed using reference TRBV2 and TRBJ2-5, is EPEVTQTPSHQVTQMGQEVILRCVPISNHLYFYWYRQILGQKVEFLVSFYNNEISEKSEIFDDQFSVERPDGSNFTLKIRSTKLEDSAMYFCASSPGGEETQYFGPGTRLLVL.

The genes are TRBV25-1 and TRBJ1-2; possible D gene TRBD1, 6 bases. The CDR3 is 19 residues long. Trimming left V 2 bases short and J 4 bases short, with 26 bases between. CDR1 MGHDK and CDR2 SYGVNS come from the germline V gene. The CDR3 reads CASSEGGRGYRASGYGYTF. As DNA, the CDR3 is TGTGCCAGCAGTGAAGGGGGCCGGGGATACAGGGCCTCGGGCTATGGCTACACCTTC.

The V and J genes are TRBV19 and TRBJ1-1; D gene uncertain. The CDR3 covers 13 residues. Germline CDR1 reads LNHDA; CDR2 reads SQIVND (reference sequence). V dropped 0 bases and J dropped 5 bases, with 7 bases sitting between them. CDR3 sequence: CASSIDQETEAFF. Here the CDR3 DNA reads TGTGCCAGTAGTATAGATCAAGAAACTGAAGCTTTCTTT.

The chain is built from TRBV7-3 and TRBJ2-5; 11 positions match TRBD2. The germline V gene has CDR1 SGHTA and CDR2 FQGTGA. Losses at the gene ends were 5 bases for V and 10 bases for J; bases not matched to a gene: 6. The CDR3 has 13 residues. CDR3 amino acids: CASSLGTSGLQYF. The CDR3 bases are TGTGCCAGCAGCCTCGGGACTAGCGGACTCCAGTACTTC.

This chain connects TRBV6-5 to TRBJ1-2; D is ambiguous. Germline V lookup: CDR1 MNHEY, CDR2 SVGAGI. V lost 0 bases and J 1 base, leaving 15 bases between the germline ends. This CDR3 is built from 17 residues. CDR3 DNA: TGTGCCAGCAGTTACTCTTTATGTGTGCAGGATAACTATGGCTACACCTTC. Translation: CASSYSLCVQDNYGYTF.

The chain couples TRBV20-1 to TRBJ1-6; TRBD1 agrees at 8 bases. Germline V lookup: CDR1 DFQATT, CDR2 SNEGSKA (reference sequence). The CDR3 loop spans 19 amino acids. With 3 bases clipped from V and 4 bases from J, the junction kept 17 bases outside the gene matches. The CDR3 coding sequence is TGCAGTGCTAGGAAGGCAGGGGGCACAATTCTTGATTATAATTCACCCCTCCACTTT. Protein: CSARKAGGTILDYNSPLHF.

The chain combines TRBV10-3 with TRBJ2-7, with unresolved D. Between the trimmed V and J ends, which lost 6 bases and 3 bases, there was a span of 6 bases. This CDR3 is 11 amino acids long. The germline gives CDR1 ENHRY, CDR2 SYGVKD. Here the CDR3 reads CAISANYEQYF. CDR3 sequence (DNA): TGTGCCATCAGCGCCAACTACGAGCAGTACTTC.

This clonotype has a handful of counts. The chain combines TRBV20-1 with TRBJ1-1; D ambiguous. V lost 0 bases and J 7 bases, leaving 12 bases between the germline ends. The CDR3 consists of 13 residues. Looked up from germline, CDR1 is DFQATT and CDR2 is SNEGSKA (reference sequence). CDR3 in DNA: TGCAGTGCTAGAGATCGCGGGGAAAGTGAAGCTTTCTTT. Translated: CSARDRGESEAFF.

This clonotype has a handful of counts. The V and J genes are TRBV20-1 and TRBJ1-3; 7 nucleotides line up with TRBD1. Trimming at V came to 4 bases and at J to 0 bases, leaving 3 bases not matched to a gene. Germline lookup yields CDR1 DFQATT and CDR2 SNEGSKA (reference sequence). This CDR3 has 14 residues. The CDR3 sequence is CSAMAGGSGNTIYF. Written as DNA, the CDR3 is TGCAGTGCTATGGCAGGGGGCTCTGGAAACACCATATATTTT.

This clonotype was counted between two and nine times. The chain links TRBV30 to TRBJ2-3, with D uncertain. V lost 0 bases and J 2 bases, leaving 9 bases between the germline ends. This CDR3 has 14 residues. Germline V gene sequence: CDR1 GTSNPN, CDR2 SVGIG (reference sequence). The CDR3 protein is CAWSVRDTTDTQYF. Here the CDR3 DNA reads TGTGCCTGGAGTGTACGAGACACCACAGATACGCAGTATTTT.

This clonotype came up a few times. The chain couples TRBV20-1 to TRBJ2-5; TRBD2 aligns across 8 bases. The CDR3 loop spans 11 amino acids. Germline CDR1 is DFQATT and CDR2 is SNEGSKA (reference sequence). J lost 10 bases, V lost 5 bases, and 6 bases had no gene match. The chain's CDR3 is CSAGLTSDQYF. The CDR3, as DNA: TGCAGTGCTGGACTGACTAGCGACCAGTACTTC.

This clonotype has a handful of counts. The CDR3 DNA reads as TGTGCCAGCAGTGGATTAGCGGGGGGGGACACAGATACGCAGTATTTT. It specifies CASSGLAGGDTDTQYF. The chain is built from TRBV2 and TRBJ2-3, with TRBD2 matching 11 bases. V lost 4 bases and J lost 2; bases outside the gene matches: 5. Germline V gene sequence: CDR1 SNHLY, CDR2 FYNNEI. This CDR3 comprises 16 residues.

The J gene is TRBJ1-2, the V gene TRBV5-1; D not certain. The CDR3 covers 14 residues. Trimming stripped 1 base from V and 0 bases from J, with 7 bases between. The V gene's germline CDR1 is SGHRS and CDR2 YFSETQ. Written as DNA, the CDR3 is TGCGCCAGCAGCTTGTTGACAACTAACTATGGCTACACCTTC. It specifies CASSLLTTNYGYTF.

A few counts support this clonotype. This chain uses TRBV2 with TRBJ2-5; 7 bases map to TRBD2. Germline-derived CDR1 and CDR2 are SNHLY and FYNNEI. V shed 4 bases and J 3 bases; nucleotides not matched to a gene: 11. The CDR3 is 16 residues long. In DNA form, the CDR3 reads TGTGCCAGCAGTGTGTTCAGCGGGGCCCTAAAAGAGACCCAGTACTTC. Its translation: CASSVFSGALKETQYF. Using reference TRBV2 and TRBJ2-5 for the parts outside the CDR3, the full variable domain is EPEVTQTPSHQVTQMGQEVILRCVPISNHLYFYWYRQILGQKVEFLVSFYNNEISEKSEIFDDQFSVERPDGSNFTLKIRSTKLEDSAMYFCASSVFSGALKETQYFGPGTRLLVL.

The chain uses TRBV14 and TRBJ2-4; 12 bases line up with TRBD1. Unmatched junction bases numbered 6, after V lost 4 bases and J lost 5 bases. The V gene's germline CDR1 is SGHDN and CDR2 FVKESK. This CDR3 is built from 16 residues. The CDR3 region is CASSPRDRGPENIQYF. The CDR3 nucleotides are TGTGCCAGCAGCCCCCGGGACAGGGGGCCCGAAAACATTCAGTACTTC.

V is TRBV10-3 and J is TRBJ2-5, with D perhaps matching TRBD1 (6 bases). CDR1 and CDR2 from the germline V gene are ENHRY and SYGVKD. The germline V and J ends were trimmed by 11 bases and 4 bases, with 20 bases remaining between them. The CDR3 consists of 14 residues. The chain's CDR3 is CASSQSTGTETQYF. The CDR3, as DNA: TGTGCCTCAAGTCAGTCAACAGGGACAGAGACCCAGTACTTC.

This clonotype was detected a few times. The chain employs TRBV7-7 and TRBJ1-1; D unclear. This CDR3 is built from 13 residues. With 2 bases removed from V and 1 base from J, the gap between germline ends came to 5 bases. CDR1 SSHAT and CDR2 FNYEAQ come from the germline V gene (reference sequence). The CDR3 protein is CASSLRKNTEAFF. Here the CDR3 DNA reads TGTGCCAGCAGCTTAAGGAAGAACACTGAAGCTTTCTTT.

Relative to its sample, this clonotype is medium-sized (0.01 to 0.1%). J is TRBJ2-3 and V is TRBV10-3; possible D gene TRBD2, 5 bases. Germline V gene data show CDR1 as ENHRY and CDR2 as SYGVKD. The V end was cut by 3 bases, the J end by 1 base, with 20 bases between. The CDR3 spans 18 residues. CDR3 sequence reads: CAISDRSGRGLGTDTQYF. The CDR3 DNA reads TGTGCCATCAGTGACCGTTCCGGACGGGGTCTAGGCACAGATACGCAGTATTTT.

This clonotype occurred a few times. The chain carries TRBV30 and TRBJ2-7; no reliable D call. Germline CDR1 and CDR2: GTSNPN and SVGIG (reference sequence). Trimming stripped 0 bases from V and 6 bases from J, with 18 bases between. The CDR3 length is 15 residues. The CDR3 region has the DNA TGTGCCTGGAGTGTACTGGACCCCGACATCGGCGAGCAGTACTTC. It translates to CAWSVLDPDIGEQYF.

The rearrangement links TRBV6-1 to TRBJ2-5, with TRBD1 matching over 11 bases. This CDR3 contains 15 residues. In germline, CDR1 is MNHNS, CDR2 SASEGT. J lost 4 bases, V lost 2 bases, and 3 bases had no gene match. DNA of the CDR3: TGTGCCAGCAGTGAAATGGGACAGGGGGGAGAGACCCAGTACTTC. Its translation is CASSEMGQGGETQYF.

This clonotype has a handful of counts. V and J are TRBV20-1 and TRBJ1-4; 7 bases are a match to TRBD1. The CDR3 sequence is 15 residues long. V was clipped by 1 base and J by 8 bases; unmatched bases: 10. Per germline, CDR1 DFQATT and CDR2 SNEGSKA (reference sequence). The CDR3 spells CSARGGQDVVEKLFF. The CDR3 DNA reads as TGCAGTGCTAGAGGAGGACAGGATGTTGTGGAAAAACTGTTTTTT.

This rearrangement joins TRBV5-8 to TRBJ2-3; 8 positions match TRBD2. The CDR3 has 16 amino acids. With 4 bases clipped from V and 3 bases from J, the junction kept 10 bases outside the gene matches. CDR1 SGHTS and CDR2 YDEGEE come from the germline V gene. DNA of the CDR3: TGTGCCAGCAGCCGAAACGGGGGGGCCCGTACAGATACGCAGTATTTT. This encodes CASSRNGGARTDTQYF.

This clonotype was observed a few times. V gene TRBV12-3 or TRBV12-4 combines with J gene TRBJ1-2; D remains ambiguous. The V end was cut by 7 bases, the J end by 0 bases, with 6 bases between. The CDR3 is 12 residues long. This CDR3 is CASTVSNYGYTF. In DNA, the CDR3 is TGTGCCAGCACCGTCTCTAACTATGGCTACACCTTC.